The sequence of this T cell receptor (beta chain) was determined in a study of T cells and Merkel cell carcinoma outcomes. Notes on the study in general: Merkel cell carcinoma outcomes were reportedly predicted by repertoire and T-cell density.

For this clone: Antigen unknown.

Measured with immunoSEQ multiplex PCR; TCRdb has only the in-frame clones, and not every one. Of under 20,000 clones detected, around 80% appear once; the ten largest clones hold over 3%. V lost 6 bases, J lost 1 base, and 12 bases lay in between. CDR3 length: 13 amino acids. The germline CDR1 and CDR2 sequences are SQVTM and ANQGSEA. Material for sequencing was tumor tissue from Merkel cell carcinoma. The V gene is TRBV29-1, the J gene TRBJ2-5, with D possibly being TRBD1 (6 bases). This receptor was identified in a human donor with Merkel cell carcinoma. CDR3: CSVGDRFQETQYF. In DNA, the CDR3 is TGCAGCGTCGGAGACAGGTTCCAAGAGACCCAGTACTTC.